The source of this TCR beta chain is a study of T cells after yellow fever vaccination. The study's findings and limits: Contaminating bulk clonotypes could be abundant in FACS-sorted repertoires. Overall, a small share of clonotypes was seen in both CD4 and CD8 compartments.

This clonotype occurred a few times. Its specificity is unknown. UMIs were added to TCR cDNA along with a universal primer site when it was made by 5'RACE template switching. TCRdb processed the 5' RACE reads anew with MiXCR; each CDR3 protein has one entry. The sample records 450,000 to 650,000 distinct CDR3 sequences, about a fifth being singletons. The origin of this receptor is a man between 18 and 35 years old who received the YFV17D yellow fever vaccine. Sequencing used PBMCs, obtained approximately 22 days after the first yellow fever vaccination.

CDR3 coding DNA: TGTGCCAGCAGCTTAATGGGTTCTGGAAACACCATATATTTT. Its protein is CASSLMGSGNTIYF. This rearrangement joins TRBV7-2 to TRBJ1-3; no firm D call. Between the trimmed V and J ends, which lost 2 bases and 1 base, there was a span of 6 bases. The length of the CDR3 is 14 residues. Germline CDR1 is SGHTA and CDR2 is FQGNSA.